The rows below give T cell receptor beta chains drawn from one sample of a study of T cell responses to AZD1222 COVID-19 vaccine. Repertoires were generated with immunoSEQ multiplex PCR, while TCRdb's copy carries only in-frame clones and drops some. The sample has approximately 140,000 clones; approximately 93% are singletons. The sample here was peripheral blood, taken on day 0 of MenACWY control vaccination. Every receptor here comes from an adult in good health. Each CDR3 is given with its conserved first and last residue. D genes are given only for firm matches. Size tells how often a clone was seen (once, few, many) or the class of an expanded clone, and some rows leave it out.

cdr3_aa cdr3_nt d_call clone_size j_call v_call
CASSLQGRTEAFF TGTGCCAGCAGTCTCCAGGGGAGGACTGAAGCTTTCTTT . . TRBJ1-1 TRBV27
CASSRTGSYEQYF TGTGCCAGCAGCCGAACAGGGAGCTACGAGCAGTACTTC . once TRBJ2-7 TRBV6-5
CAIRGQGATDTQYF TGTGCCATCAGAGGACAGGGGGCTACAGATACGCAGTATTTT TRBD1 few TRBJ2-3 TRBV10-3
CASSLTEQGRETQYF TGTGCCAGCAGCTTGACGGAACAGGGTAGGGAGACCCAGTACTTC . once TRBJ2-5 TRBV5-5
CASSLAGVRYNSPLHF TGCGCCAGCAGCTTGGCCGGTGTCAGATATAATTCACCCCTCCACTTT . . TRBJ1-6 TRBV5-1
CASSPMKGVEAFF TGTGCCAGCTCACCTATGAAGGGTGTGGAAGCTTTCTTT . . TRBJ1-1 TRBV18
CASSLLPSGYSTDTQYF TGTGCCAGCAGCTTACTCCCTAGCGGTTATAGCACAGATACGCAGTATTTT TRBD2 . TRBJ2-3 TRBV7-3
CASSYGGGKLFF TGTGCCAGCAGTTACGGGGGAGGAAAACTGTTTTTT . . TRBJ1-4 TRBV6-2/TRBV6-3
CASSVQAGANVLTF TGTGCCAGCAGCGTTCAGGCTGGGGCCAACGTCCTGACTTTC . once TRBJ2-6 TRBV9
CASSSLRTSGGAIPYEQYF TGTGCCAGCAGTTCCCTGAGGACTAGCGGGGGGGCCATTCCCTACGAGCAGTACTTC TRBD2 . TRBJ2-7 TRBV6-2/TRBV6-3
CASSSHPGTGMSSAKNIQYF TGTGCCAGCAGTTCTCACCCCGGGACAGGGATGTCGTCAGCCAAAAACATTCAGTACTTC TRBD1 once TRBJ2-4 TRBV28
CASTRNADSTDTQYF TGTGCCAGCACCAGAAACGCGGATAGCACAGATACGCAGTATTTT . . TRBJ2-3 TRBV6-5
CASSSWGPGAFF TGTGCCAGCAGTTCATGGGGGCCAGGAGCTTTCTTT . . TRBJ1-1 TRBV28
CASSLQIPGLAGGETQYF TGTGCCAGCAGCCTCCAGATACCGGGACTAGCGGGTGGAGAGACCCAGTACTTC TRBD2 few TRBJ2-5 TRBV11-2
CASGLVRFGRQSTNEKLFF TGTGCTAGTGGTTTGGTAAGGTTCGGCAGGCAATCAACTAATGAAAAACTGTTTTTT . . TRBJ1-4 TRBV12-5
CASSFGGVYNEKLFF TGCGCCAGCAGCTTTGGCGGGGTGTATAATGAAAAACTGTTTTTT . once TRBJ1-4 TRBV5-1
CASSLSPSGNTIYF TGTGCCAGCAGCTTATCCCCCTCCGGAAACACCATATATTTT . . TRBJ1-3 TRBV7-3
CASSDAGGNNEKLFF TGTGCCAGCAGCGACGCGGGGGGAAATAATGAAAAACTGTTTTTT . . TRBJ1-4 TRBV6-5
CASSLGGGGLLNQPQHF TGTGCCAGCAGCTTAGGAGGTGGGGGACTGCTCAATCAGCCCCAGCATTTT . . TRBJ1-5 TRBV7-2
CASTVGQAEGETQYF TGTGCCAGCACCGTCGGACAGGCTGAGGGAGAGACCCAGTACTTC TRBD1 . TRBJ2-5 TRBV5-4
CAWSARLARFYEQYF TGTGCCTGGAGTGCGAGACTAGCGAGATTCTACGAGCAGTACTTC TRBD2 . TRBJ2-7 TRBV30
CASSLGTSVHEQFF TGTGCCAGCAGCTTAGGGACTAGCGTCCATGAGCAGTTCTTC TRBD2 . TRBJ2-1 TRBV7-2
CASSVPSTSGRVNKTYNEQFF TGTGCCAGCAGCGTACCCTCCACTAGCGGGAGGGTTAATAAAACCTACAATGAGCAGTTCTTC TRBD2 . TRBJ2-1 TRBV9
CASSLFGTQYF TGTGCCAGCAGCTTGTTCGGGACCCAGTACTTC . . TRBJ2-5 TRBV5-5